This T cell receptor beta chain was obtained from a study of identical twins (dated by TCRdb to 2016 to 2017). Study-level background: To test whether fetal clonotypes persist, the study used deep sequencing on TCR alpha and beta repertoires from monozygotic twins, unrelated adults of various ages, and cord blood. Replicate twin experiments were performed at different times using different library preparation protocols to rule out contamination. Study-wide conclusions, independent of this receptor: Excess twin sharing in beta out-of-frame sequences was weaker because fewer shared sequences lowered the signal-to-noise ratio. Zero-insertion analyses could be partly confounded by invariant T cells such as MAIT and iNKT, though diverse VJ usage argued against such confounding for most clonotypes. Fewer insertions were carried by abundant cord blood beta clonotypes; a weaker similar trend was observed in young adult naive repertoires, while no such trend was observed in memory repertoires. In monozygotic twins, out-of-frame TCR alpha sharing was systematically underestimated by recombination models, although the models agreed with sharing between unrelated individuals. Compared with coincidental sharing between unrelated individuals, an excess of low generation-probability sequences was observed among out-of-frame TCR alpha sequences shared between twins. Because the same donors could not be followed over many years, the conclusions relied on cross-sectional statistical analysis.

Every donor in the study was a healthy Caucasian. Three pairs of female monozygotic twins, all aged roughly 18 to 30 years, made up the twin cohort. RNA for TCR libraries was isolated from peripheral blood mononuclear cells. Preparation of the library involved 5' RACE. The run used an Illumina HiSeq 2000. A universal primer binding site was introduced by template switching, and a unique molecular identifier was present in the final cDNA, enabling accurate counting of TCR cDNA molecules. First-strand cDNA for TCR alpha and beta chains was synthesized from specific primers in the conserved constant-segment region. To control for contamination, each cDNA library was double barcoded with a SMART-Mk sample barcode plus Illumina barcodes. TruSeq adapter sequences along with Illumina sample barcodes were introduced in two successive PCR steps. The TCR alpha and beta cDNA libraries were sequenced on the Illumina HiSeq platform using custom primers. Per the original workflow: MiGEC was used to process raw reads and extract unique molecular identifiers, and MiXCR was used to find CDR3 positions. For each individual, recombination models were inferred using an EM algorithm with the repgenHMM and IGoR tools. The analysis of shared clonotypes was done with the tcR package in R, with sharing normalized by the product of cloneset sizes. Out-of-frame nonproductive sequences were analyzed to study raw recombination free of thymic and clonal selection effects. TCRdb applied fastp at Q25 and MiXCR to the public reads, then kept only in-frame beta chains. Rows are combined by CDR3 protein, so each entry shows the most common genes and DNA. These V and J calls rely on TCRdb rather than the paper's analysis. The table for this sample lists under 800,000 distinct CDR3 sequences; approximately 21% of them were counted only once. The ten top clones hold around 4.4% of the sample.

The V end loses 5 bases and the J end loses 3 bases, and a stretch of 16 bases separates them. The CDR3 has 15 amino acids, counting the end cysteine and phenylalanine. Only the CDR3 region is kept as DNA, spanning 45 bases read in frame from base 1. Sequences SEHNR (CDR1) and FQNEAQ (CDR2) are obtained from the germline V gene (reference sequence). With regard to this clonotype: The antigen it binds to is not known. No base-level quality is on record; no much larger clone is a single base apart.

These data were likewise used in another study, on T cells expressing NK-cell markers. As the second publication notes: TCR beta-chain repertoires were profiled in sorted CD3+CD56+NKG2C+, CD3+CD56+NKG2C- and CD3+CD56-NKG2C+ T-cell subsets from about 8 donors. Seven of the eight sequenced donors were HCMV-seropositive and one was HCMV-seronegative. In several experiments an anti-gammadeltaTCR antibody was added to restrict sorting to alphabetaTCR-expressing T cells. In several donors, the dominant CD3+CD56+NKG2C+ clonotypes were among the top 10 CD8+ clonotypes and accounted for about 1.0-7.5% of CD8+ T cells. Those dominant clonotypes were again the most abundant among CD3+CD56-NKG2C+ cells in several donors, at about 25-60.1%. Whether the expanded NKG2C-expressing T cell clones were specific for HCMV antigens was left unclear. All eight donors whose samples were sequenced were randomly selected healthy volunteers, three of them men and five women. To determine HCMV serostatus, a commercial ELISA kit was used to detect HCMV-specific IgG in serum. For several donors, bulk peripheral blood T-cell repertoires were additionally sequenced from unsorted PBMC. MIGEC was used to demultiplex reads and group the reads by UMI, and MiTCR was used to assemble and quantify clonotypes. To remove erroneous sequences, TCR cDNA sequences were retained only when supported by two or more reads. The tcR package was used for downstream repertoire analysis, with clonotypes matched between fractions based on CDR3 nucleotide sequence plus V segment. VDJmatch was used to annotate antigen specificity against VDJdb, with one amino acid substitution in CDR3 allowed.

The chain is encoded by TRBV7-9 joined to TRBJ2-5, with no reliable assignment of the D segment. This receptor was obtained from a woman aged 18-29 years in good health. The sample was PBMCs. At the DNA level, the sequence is TGTGCCAGCAGCCCTTTCTCGACTGTTAAAGAGACCCAGTACTTC. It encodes CASSPFSTVKETQYF.